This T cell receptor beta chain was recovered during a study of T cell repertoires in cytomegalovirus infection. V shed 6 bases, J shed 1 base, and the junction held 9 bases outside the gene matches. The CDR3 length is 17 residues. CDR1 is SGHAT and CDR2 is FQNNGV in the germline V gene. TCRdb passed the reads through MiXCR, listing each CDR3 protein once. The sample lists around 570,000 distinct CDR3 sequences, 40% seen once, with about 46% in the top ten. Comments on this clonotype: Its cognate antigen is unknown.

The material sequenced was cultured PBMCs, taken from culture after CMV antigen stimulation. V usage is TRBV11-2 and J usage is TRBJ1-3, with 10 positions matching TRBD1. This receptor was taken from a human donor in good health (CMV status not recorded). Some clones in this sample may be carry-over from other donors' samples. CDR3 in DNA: TGTGCCAGCAGGGTATTGAGGGACAGGGGTTCTGGAAACACCATATATTTT. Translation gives CASRVLRDRGSGNTIYF.